This T cell receptor beta chain is from a study of blood T cell repertoires in COVID-19. Generated by immunoSEQ multiplex PCR, the TCRdb table keeps only in-frame clones and is missing some. The table includes around 150,000 clones, almost 85% detected once. Germline assignment: CDR1 KGHSH and CDR2 LQKENI. The CDR3 loop spans 14 amino acids. V was clipped by 0 bases and J by 4 bases, with 7 bases between them. The origin of this receptor is a man in his fifties who had recovered from COVID-19. The sequenced sample was PBMCs or T cells enriched from blood (not recorded which). V gene TRBV18 combines with J gene TRBJ2-1; D not certain. CDR3 nucleotide sequence: TGTGCCAGCTCACCACCGGGCTCTTACAATGAGCAGTTCTTC. Its protein product is CASSPPGSYNEQFF.